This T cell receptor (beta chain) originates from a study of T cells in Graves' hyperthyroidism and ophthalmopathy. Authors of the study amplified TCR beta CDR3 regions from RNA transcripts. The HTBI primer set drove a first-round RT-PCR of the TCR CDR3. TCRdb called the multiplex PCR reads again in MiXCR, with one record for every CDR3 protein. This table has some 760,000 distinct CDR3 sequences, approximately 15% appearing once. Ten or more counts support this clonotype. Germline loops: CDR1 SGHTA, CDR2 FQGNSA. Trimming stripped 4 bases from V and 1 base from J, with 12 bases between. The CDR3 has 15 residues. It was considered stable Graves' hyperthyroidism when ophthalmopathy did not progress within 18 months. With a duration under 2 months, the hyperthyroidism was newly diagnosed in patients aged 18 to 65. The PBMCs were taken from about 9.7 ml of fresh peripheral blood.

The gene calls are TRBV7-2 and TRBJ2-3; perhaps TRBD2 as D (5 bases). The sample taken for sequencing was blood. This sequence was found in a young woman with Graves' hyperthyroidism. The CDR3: CASSYQPAGTDTQYF. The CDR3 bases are TGTGCCAGCAGCTACCAGCCAGCGGGCACAGATACGCAGTATTTT.